The 2 T cell receptor beta chains below come from one sample, sequenced in a study of OX40 agonist ivuxolimab in advanced cancers. The assay was immunoSEQ multiplex PCR, and TCRdb's table has in-frame clones only and misses some. The repertoire has approximately 120,000 clones, 92% of them found once; the top ten carry under 0.9%. The source material was CD4+ or CD8+ T cells sorted from blood, sampled in a trial of the OX40 agonist ivuxolimab. Source of these receptors: an adult with an advanced solid tumor such as melanoma, head and neck, liver or kidney cancer.

J is TRBJ1-5 and V is TRBV6-5, with D possibly TRBD1 on 5 matching bases. This CDR3 region has 14 residues. Looked up from germline, CDR1 is MNHEY and CDR2 is SVGAGI. The V gene lost 2 bases and the J gene lost 3 bases, with 8 bases spanning the gap. In nucleotides, the CDR3 is TGTGCCAGCAGTTACCAGGGTTCCAATCAGCCCCAGCATTTT. Its translation is CASSYQGSNQPQHF.

The CDR3 protein is CALGERTEAFF. The CDR3 DNA reads as TGTGCCCTAGGGGAGAGGACTGAAGCTTTCTTT. This rearrangement joins TRBV28 to TRBJ1-1; D perhaps matches TRBD1 (5 bases). This CDR3 has 11 residues. Trimming took off 11 bases at V and 5 bases at J, with 12 bases between the two ends. Germline loops: CDR1 MDHEN, CDR2 SYDVKM.